This is a list of T cell receptor beta chains from one sample in a study of a mutant IDH1 vaccine in newly diagnosed glioma. Clones were sequenced by immunoSEQ multiplex PCR, and TCRdb holds only the in-frame ones, with some missing. In the table there are 80,000 to 100,000 clones, roughly 78% of which are singletons. The starting material was PBMCs, obtained from a glioma patient treated with radiotherapy, temozolomide or both. The receptors come from a middle-aged man with glioma. Both conserved end residues are part of each CDR3. D genes are given only for firm matches. Not every row has a clone size; where given, it reads once, few, many or a size class.

j_call v_call d_call clone_size cdr3_nt cdr3_aa
TRBJ2-3 TRBV11-2 TRBD1 - TGTGCCAGCAGCTGGACAGGGATAATGGGAGATACGCAGTATTTT CASSWTGIMGDTQYF
TRBJ1-6 TRBV7-2 - - TGTGCCAGCAGCTTAAAGGTGGGCATCGATTCACCCCTCCACTTT CASSLKVGIDSPLHF
TRBJ2-1 TRBV5-1 TRBD2 - TGCGCCAGCAGCGTGACTAGCGGGGGGTCTTACAATGAGCAGTTCTTC CASSVTSGGSYNEQFF
TRBJ1-5 TRBV2 - - TGTGCCAGCACTCCCCGAAGGAATCAGCCCCAGCATTTT CASTPRRNQPQHF
TRBJ2-7 TRBV19 - - TGTGCCAGTAGTACGACTCCGACGCCTACCTACGAGCAGTACTTC CASSTTPTPTYEQYF
TRBJ1-2 TRBV5-4 - once TGTGCCAGCAGCTTAGGGCAGACCTATGGCTACACCTTC CASSLGQTYGYTF
TRBJ1-6 TRBV5-1 - - TGCGCCAGCAGCTTGGAAGGGGCGACCTCACCCCTCCACTTT CASSLEGATSPLHF
TRBJ2-7 TRBV7-2 TRBD2 - TGTGCCAGCAGCTTCCGAGGACTAGCGGGGGACTCCTACGAGCAGTACTTC CASSFRGLAGDSYEQYF
TRBJ2-1 TRBV25-1 TRBD1 few TGTGCCAGCAGTGTCTCCGGGACAGTCCAGGGGATCGAGCAGTTCTTC CASSVSGTVQGIEQFF
TRBJ1-2 TRBV5-6 - - TGTGCCAGCAGCTTCAGAGGGAACTATGGCTACACCTTC CASSFRGNYGYTF
TRBJ1-1 TRBV5-1 - - TGCGCCAGCAGCTTGGAGGACCCCGGGACGGTAAACACTGAAGCTTTCTTT CASSLEDPGTVNTEAFF
TRBJ2-7 TRBV14 - - TGTGCCAGCGCCTCGTGGGGGTACTACGAGCAGTACTTC CASASWGYYEQYF
TRBJ2-4 TRBV15 TRBD1 - TGTGCCACCAGCAGAGGAGGGGGCCTAGCCAAAAACATTCAGTACTTC CATSRGGGLAKNIQYF
TRBJ2-7 TRBV11-1 - - TGTGCCAGCAGCTTAAGCAGCGGCCCCTACGAGCAGTACTTC CASSLSSGPYEQYF
TRBJ2-2 TRBV5-6 TRBD1 - TGTGCCAGCAGCTGGGGGACAGGGGGCACCGGGGAGCTGTTTTTT CASSWGTGGTGELFF
TRBJ2-7 TRBV9 TRBD1 - TGTGCCAGCAGCGTAGACCGACAGGGGTCCCACGAGCAGTACTTC CASSVDRQGSHEQYF
TRBJ2-1 TRBV27 - - TGTGCCAGCAGTTTATTAGGCAGGGGACGCTCCTACAATGAGCAGTTCTTC CASSLLGRGRSYNEQFF
TRBJ2-5 TRBV29-1 TRBD2 - TGCAGCGTCCTACTAGCGGGGGAGCAAGAGACCCAGTACTTC CSVLLAGEQETQYF
TRBJ1-2 TRBV19 TRBD1 - TGTGCCAGTAGTGAGTCGACAGGGAAGGACTATGGCTACACCTTC CASSESTGKDYGYTF
TRBJ2-3 TRBV12-2 - once TGTGCAAGTCGCTTAGAACAGGGGGTGAGCACAGATACGCAGTATTTT CASRLEQGVSTDTQYF
TRBJ2-2 TRBV11-3 - - TGTGCCAGCAGCCTACACCCCTGGGCCGGGGAGCTGTTTTTT CASSLHPWAGELFF
TRBJ2-5 TRBV7-7 TRBD2 - TGTGCTAGCAGCTTAGTCCCAGCGGGGACGTACCAAGAGACCCAGTACTTC CASSLVPAGTYQETQYF
TRBJ2-3 TRBV25-1 - - TGTGCCAGCAGTGGCGCGGAGGGTGCAGATACGCAGTATTTT CASSGAEGADTQYF
TRBJ1-2 TRBV5-6 TRBD1 - TGTGCCAGCAGCTCCCTGAGCGGACAGGGGATAGTGGGTGGCTACACCTTC CASSSLSGQGIVGGYTF
TRBJ1-5 TRBV19 - - TGTGCCAGTAGTCCGAGCCCATATAGCAATCAGCCCCAGCATTTT CASSPSPYSNQPQHF
TRBJ1-5 TRBV5-6 TRBD1 few TGTGCCAGCAGCTTGGGGACAGGGTGGGGCAATCAGCCCCAGCATTTT CASSLGTGWGNQPQHF
TRBJ2-3 TRBV7-2 TRBD2 - TGTGCCAGCAGCTCGACTAGCGCGGATACGCAGTATTTT CASSSTSADTQYF
TRBJ2-7 TRBV5-4 - - TGTGCCAGCAGCCAGCAGGACGGCTCCTACGAGCAGTACTTC CASSQQDGSYEQYF
TRBJ1-1 TRBV7-6 - - TGTGCCAGCAGAGGCTTTAGGAACACTGAAGCTTTCTTT CASRGFRNTEAFF
TRBJ2-5 TRBV10-3 - - TGTGCCATCAGTGAGTCGAGGCAGCTGTACTTC CAISESRQLYF
TRBJ1-5 TRBV28 - - TGTGCCAGCAGTTTCTCTCAGCCCCAGCATTTT CASSFSQPQHF
TRBJ1-3 TRBV19 - - TGTGCCAGTAGAATAGACCGATTCTCTGGAAACACCATATATTTT CASRIDRFSGNTIYF
TRBJ2-1 TRBV13 TRBD2 - TGTGCCAGCAGCTTAACCTATTCGCGGGAGGGCTCCTACAATGAGCAGTTCTTC CASSLTYSREGSYNEQFF
TRBJ2-5 TRBV30 TRBD1 - TGTGCCTGGAGTGTGGGACAGGTCCCAGAGACCCAGTACTTC CAWSVGQVPETQYF
TRBJ2-3 TRBV25-1 TRBD1 - TGTGCCAGCAGTTTACAGGGGGCTATAGATACGCAGTATTTT CASSLQGAIDTQYF
TRBJ2-7 TRBV6-1 TRBD1 once TGTGCCAGCAACAGGGGGCCCTACGAGCAGTACTTC CASNRGPYEQYF
TRBJ2-7 TRBV4-3 - - TGCGCCAGCAGCCAAGATATCAGGGGAGACCTCAATCCCTACGAGCAGTACTTC CASSQDIRGDLNPYEQYF
TRBJ1-3 TRBV27 - - TGTGCCAGCAGTCTCCGGGCTGGAAACACCATATATTTT CASSLRAGNTIYF
TRBJ2-5 TRBV7-8 - - TGTGCCAGCAGCTCGCAAGAGACCCAGTACTTC CASSSQETQYF
TRBJ1-1 TRBV6-5 - - TGTGCCAGCAGTTATCACGGGCCCACCACTGAAGCTTTCTTT CASSYHGPTTEAFF
TRBJ1-2 TRBV5-4 - - TGTGCCAGCAGCTTGGTGAGGGGTGGGAATGGCTACACCTTC CASSLVRGGNGYTF
TRBJ2-3 TRBV5-6 TRBD2 - TGTGCCAGCAGCTCTAGCGGGAGACCGCGAATCCCCACAGATACGCAGTATTTT CASSSSGRPRIPTDTQYF
TRBJ1-2 TRBV29-1 - - TGCAGCGTTGGAGCCCTAAGGGGCTACACCTTC CSVGALRGYTF
TRBJ2-5 TRBV16 - - TGTGCCAGCAGCCAATCGCCGGTCCAAGAGACCCAGTACTTC CASSQSPVQETQYF
TRBJ2-7 TRBV6-1 - few TGTGCCACCGCAGGGACGGAGACCTACGAGCAGTACTTC CATAGTETYEQYF
TRBJ1-5 TRBV6-1 - - TGTGCCAGCAGTGCCAAGAGGGGCCAGCCCCAGCATTTT CASSAKRGQPQHF
TRBJ1-1 TRBV7-3 - few TGTGCCAGCAGCTTGGGAGGCCGCACTGAAGCTTTCTTT CASSLGGRTEAFF
TRBJ2-5 TRBV7-8 TRBD2 once TGTGCCAGCAGCTTAGAATCTAGCGGGAGGTACCAAGAGACCCAGTACTTC CASSLESSGRYQETQYF